This T cell receptor (beta chain) was sequenced for a study of blood T cell repertoires in COVID-19. In the study overall: Sources were T cells, B-cell-depleted T cells, or PBMCs; the material itself was cDNA or gDNA.

The CDR3 sequence is 14 residues long. Germline lookup yields CDR1 GTSNPN and CDR2 SVGIG (reference sequence). Trimming left V 0 bases short and J 2 bases short, with 10 bases between. Original data processing: Nucleated cell counts were estimated from reference gene primer amplification. Generated by immunoSEQ multiplex PCR, the TCRdb table keeps only in-frame clones and is missing some. V and J calls and clone size follow that table, whereas D and trimming were derived from the DNA. The sample contains approximately 150,000 clones, around 81% of which appear only once. Participants were aged about 18 to 89 years, lived in roughly 25 US areas, and enrolled virtually. Cohort 3 recovered donors had two negative PCRs, clearance, or symptom resolution.

The chain employs TRBV30 and TRBJ1-2, with D unresolved. The sample consisted of PBMCs or T cells enriched from blood (not recorded which). The clonotype originates from a man in his forties or fifties who had recovered from COVID-19. The CDR3 region is CAWSVLGRNYGYTF. In nucleotides, the CDR3 is TGTGCCTGGAGTGTACTGGGCCGCAACTATGGCTACACCTTC.